The 25 T cell receptor beta chains below were found in one sample sequenced in a study of T cell repertoires in cytomegalovirus infection. These TCRs are of unknown antigen specificity. MiXCR was run by TCRdb on the reads, yielding one entry per CDR3 protein. The repertoire holds hundreds of thousands of distinct CDR3 sequences, with 30% to 40% as singletons. Sample: cultured PBMCs, taken from culture after CMV antigen stimulation. The origin of the receptors is a human donor in good health (CMV status not recorded). Some clones in this sample may be carry-over from other donors' samples.

The chain carries TRBV7-9 and TRBJ2-5; D gene uncertain. Deletions cut 4 bases from V and 1 base from J, with 7 bases between. CDR3 length: 13 residues. Germline-derived CDR1 and CDR2 are SEHNR and FQNEAQ (reference sequence). CDR3 in DNA: TGTGCCAGCAGCTCGGAGACCCAAGAGACCCAGTACTTC. Residues: CASSSETQETQYF.

The chain couples TRBV12-3 or TRBV12-4 to TRBJ1-3; no firm D call. This CDR3 contains 13 residues. V lost 3 bases, J lost 7 bases, and 10 bases lay in between. CDR3 sequence: CASSFKTWNTIYF. Here the CDR3 DNA reads TGTGCCAGCAGTTTTAAGACTTGGAACACCATATATTTT.

The rearrangement links TRBV29-1 to TRBJ1-5; D possibly corresponds to TRBD1 (6 bases). This CDR3 comprises 13 residues. Germline CDR1 SQVTM, CDR2 ANQGSEA. Trimming took off 7 bases at V and 3 bases at J, with 13 bases between the two ends. The CDR3 spells CSAVDRINQPQHF. The CDR3 nucleotides are TGCAGCGCCGTCGACAGGATCAATCAGCCCCAGCATTTT.

The chain uses TRBV11-2 and TRBJ2-5, with TRBD2 matching 7 bases. The CDR3 sequence is 15 residues long. With 3 bases clipped from V and 1 base from J, the junction kept 5 bases outside the gene matches. CDR1 and CDR2 from the germline V gene are SGHAT and FQNNGV. The CDR3 DNA reads TGTGCCAGCAGCTTCGGGGGGTCCACCCAAGAGACCCAGTACTTC. Its translation: CASSFGGSTQETQYF.

V is TRBV10-3 and J is TRBJ2-7; 7 nucleotides match TRBD1. V dropped 4 bases and J dropped 2; count of bases not matched to a gene: 2. CDR1 is ENHRY, CDR2 SYGVKD, per germline. The CDR3 is made up of 13 amino acids. CDR3 coding DNA: TGTGCCATCAGTGGTACAGGGGCCTACGAGCAGTACTTC. This translates into CAISGTGAYEQYF.

Here the CDR3 reads CASVSLSANEQFF. The CDR3 nucleotides are TGCGCCAGCGTTTCACTCTCAGCCAATGAGCAGTTCTTC. The J gene is TRBJ2-1, the V gene TRBV5-1; D remains unclear. Germline values: CDR1 SGHRS, CDR2 YFSETQ. V lost 7 bases and J lost 6, with 14 bases in between. The CDR3 loop spans 13 amino acids.

With respect to this clonotype: One end of the junction does not line up with germline, which may come from a read error. V usage is TRBV20-1 and J usage is TRBJ1-6, with D unresolved. This CDR3 contains 13 residues. Germline V gene sequence: CDR1 DFQATT, CDR2 SNEGSKA (reference sequence). CDR3 in DNA: TGCAGTGCTGGAGATGGCTATAATTCACCCCTCCACTTT. It encodes CSAGDGYNSPLHF.

In this sample, this clonotype turned up a few times. The CDR3 sequence is CASSTRVGGVDQPQHF. The CDR3 DNA sequence: TGCGCCAGCAGCACCCGGGTAGGGGGGGTCGATCAGCCCCAGCATTTT. This sequence joins TRBV4-1 and TRBJ1-5, with D perhaps matching TRBD1 (6 bases). Between the trimmed V and J ends, which lost 5 bases and 5 bases, there was a span of 19 bases. This CDR3 spans 16 amino acids. Germline V gene sequence: CDR1 MGHRA, CDR2 YSYEKL.

There are many counts of this clonotype. The rearrangement joins TRBV28 to TRBJ2-1, with D perhaps matching TRBD2 (6 bases). With 3 bases removed from V and 5 bases from J, the gap between germline ends came to 11 bases. Germline V CDR1 and CDR2: MDHEN, SYDVKM. This CDR3 comprises 14 residues. The CDR3 sequence: CASSLVGGNNEQFF. DNA for the CDR3: TGTGCCAGCAGTTTGGTGGGGGGAAACAATGAGCAGTTCTTC.

A few counts support this clonotype. The chain combines TRBV4-1 with TRBJ1-1; D remains ambiguous. The CDR3 has 14 residues. CDR1 and CDR2 (germline): MGHRA, YSYEKL. Trimming pared 3 bases from V and 4 bases from J, leaving 12 bases between. The CDR3 loop reads CASSQSRGGTEAFF. The CDR3 coding sequence is TGCGCCAGCAGCCAGTCCCGAGGCGGCACTGAAGCTTTCTTT.

V and J are TRBV6-1 and TRBJ1-5, with a weak D call TRBD1 (5 bases). Germline V gene data show CDR1 as MNHNS and CDR2 as SASEGT. V dropped 6 bases and J dropped 7 bases, with 13 bases sitting between them. This CDR3 has 13 amino acids. The CDR3 DNA sequence: TGTGCCAGCAGGCCCAGGGTATACCAGCCCCAGCATTTT. Encoded protein: CASRPRVYQPQHF.

The chain has TRBV29-1 and TRBJ2-1, with TRBD2 identical over 9 bases. Germline V gene lookup returns CDR1 SQVTM and CDR2 ANQGSEA. V gave up 2 bases and J gave up 0 bases; unmatched junction bases: 2. The CDR3 is made up of 15 amino acids. The CDR3 loop is CSVEYSGSSYNEQFF. The CDR3 DNA sequence: TGCAGCGTTGAATATAGCGGGAGCTCCTACAATGAGCAGTTCTTC.

This clonotype was seen ten or more times. The V gene is TRBV7-2, the J gene TRBJ2-7; 7 bases map to TRBD2. The junction had 11 bases not matched to a gene; V was cut back by 3 bases and J by 6 bases. The CDR3 sequence is 15 residues long. The V gene's germline CDR1 is SGHTA and CDR2 FQGNSA. CDR3 loop: CASSLGGTNLVEQYF. DNA for the CDR3: TGTGCCAGCAGCTTGGGCGGGACTAACCTGGTCGAGCAGTACTTC. The full variable domain, rest sourced from reference TRBV7-2 and TRBJ2-7, is GAGVSQSPSNKVTEKGKDVELRCDPISGHTALYWYRQSLGQGLEFLIYFQGNSAPDKSGLPSDRFSAERTGGSVSTLTIQRTQQEDSAVYLCASSLGGTNLVEQYFGPGTRLTVT.

The rearrangement links TRBV6-2 or TRBV6-3 to TRBJ1-5, with TRBD1 matching over 7 bases. The CDR3 is made up of 14 amino acids. The germline CDR1 and CDR2 sequences are MNHEY and SVGEGT. The J segment lost 7 bases and the V segment lost 6 bases, leaving 9 bases of the junction unmatched. The CDR3 sequence is CASRNRDRAQPQHF. Written as DNA, the CDR3 is TGTGCCAGCAGAAACCGCGACAGGGCACAGCCCCAGCATTTT.

The chain links TRBV7-8 to TRBJ2-1; 11 bases are a match to TRBD2. Germline V gene sequence: CDR1 SGHVS, CDR2 FQNEAQ. This CDR3 has 16 residues. J gave up 10 bases and V 1 base, and 9 bases lay outside the gene matches. The CDR3: CASSLGVAGGRSEQFF. The DNA for the CDR3 is TGTGCCAGCAGCTTAGGAGTAGCGGGGGGGCGAAGCGAGCAGTTCTTC.

This clonotype was seen only once. This chain uses TRBV5-5 with TRBJ1-2; no clear D gene. This CDR3 contains 15 residues. Germline V lookup: CDR1 SGHKS, CDR2 YYEKEE (reference sequence). V lost 0 bases and J lost 7, with 16 bases in between. The CDR3 loop reads CASSLVPEAPGGYTF. The CDR3 DNA is TGTGCCAGCAGCTTGGTTCCTGAGGCCCCGGGTGGCTACACCTTC.

The V and J genes are TRBV4-1 and TRBJ2-7, with 7 bases lining up with TRBD2. CDR1 MGHRA and CDR2 YSYEKL come from the germline V gene. Unmatched junction bases numbered 3, after V lost 4 bases and J lost 3 bases. The CDR3 has 13 amino acids. The CDR3 nucleotides read TGCGCCAGCAGCCCATGGACTAGCTACGAGCAGTACTTC. Protein sequence: CASSPWTSYEQYF.

V gene TRBV10-3 combines with J gene TRBJ2-1; 7 positions agree with TRBD1. This CDR3 has 16 amino acids. Germline V lookup: CDR1 ENHRY, CDR2 SYGVKD. J gave up 4 bases and V 4 bases, and 10 bases lay outside the gene matches. DNA for the CDR3: TGTGCCATCAGTGGACCACAGGGGAAGTATTACAATGAGCAGTTCTTC. The encoded protein is CAISGPQGKYYNEQFF.

A note on this clonotype: One junction end disagrees with the germline gene, perhaps due to a read error. This sequence joins TRBV7-2 and TRBJ2-3, with TRBD1 identical over 8 bases. Germline CDR1 reads SGHTA; CDR2 reads FQGNSA. The CDR3 has 16 residues. The CDR3 sequence: CASSLNPTGVGDTLYF. CDR3 bases: TGTGCCAGCAGCTTAAATCCGACAGGGGTTGGAGATACGCTGTATTTT.

On this clonotype itself: A much larger clone sits a single nucleotide away, making a read error possible. The J gene is TRBJ2-1, the V gene TRBV4-3; 8 bases match TRBD2. Germline V gene sequence: CDR1 LGHNA, CDR2 YSLEER. The CDR3 runs to 19 residues. J lost 1 base, V lost 4 bases, and 15 bases had no gene match. In nucleotides, the CDR3 is TGCGCCAGCAGCCGTAGACGCTTCGAACTAGCGGTGTCCTACAATGAGCAGTTCTTC. Translated, it gives CASSRRRFELAVSYNEQFF.

This clonotype appeared a few times. This chain joins TRBV19 and TRBJ2-3, with no clear D. Trimming took 4 bases from V and 2 from J, leaving 7 bases between them. Germline assignment: CDR1 LNHDA and CDR2 SQIVND (reference sequence). The CDR3 totals 13 residues. The CDR3 DNA sequence: TGTGCCAGTAGTACCATCTACACAGATACGCAGTATTTT. Residues: CASSTIYTDTQYF. Supplemented by reference TRBV19 and TRBJ2-3, the full variable domain reads DGGITQSPKYLFRKEGQNVTLSCEQNLNHDAMYWYRQDPGQGLRLIYYSQIVNDFQKGDIAEGYSVSREKKESFPLTVTSAQKNPTAFYLCASSTIYTDTQYFGPGTRLTVL.

DNA of the CDR3: TGTGCCAGCAGTTACGCTTTAGGCTACACCTTC. Encoded protein: CASSYALGYTF. The gene calls are TRBV6-2 or TRBV6-3 and TRBJ1-2; no definite D call. Germline loops: CDR1 MNHEY, CDR2 SVGEGT. The ends were cut back, 2 bases at V and 8 bases at J, with 6 bases in the middle. This CDR3 region has 11 residues.

This chain connects TRBV7-6 to TRBJ2-1; possible D gene TRBD2, 5 bases. The V end was cut by 5 bases, the J end by 0 bases, with 23 bases between. The germline CDR1 and CDR2 sequences are SGHVS and FNYEAQ. The CDR3 sequence is 19 residues long. The CDR3, as DNA: TGTGCCAGCAGCCATGGGCTAACTAGAGGCAGATCCTCCTACAATGAGCAGTTCTTC. It encodes CASSHGLTRGRSSYNEQFF.

This chain uses TRBV5-1 with TRBJ1-1, with unresolved D. V lost 6 bases to trimming and J lost 4 bases, with 13 bases between them. The CDR3 runs 13 residues. CDR1 is SGHRS and CDR2 is YFSETQ in the germline V gene. The CDR3 nucleotides read TGCGCCAGCAATGTTGGTCGGGGCACTGAAGCTTTCTTT. This sequence encodes CASNVGRGTEAFF.

The V gene is TRBV9, the J gene TRBJ1-2, with TRBD1 matching over 10 bases. The germline V gene has CDR1 SGDLS and CDR2 YYNGEE. The length of the CDR3 is 15 residues. J was trimmed by 8 bases and V by 4 bases; bases with no gene match: 11. The CDR3 DNA follows: TGTGCCAGCAGCCCTTCAGACAGGGGGCGCGGAGGCTACACCTTC. It is translated as CASSPSDRGRGGYTF.